Ten or more counts support the clone carrying this T cell receptor (beta chain). The data originate from a study of T cell repertoires in cytomegalovirus infection. TCRdb re-called the reads through MiXCR, storing one row per CDR3 protein. The sample carries approximately 76,000 distinct CDR3 sequences, about 4% recorded once. This CDR3 contains 13 residues. Germline-derived CDR1 and CDR2 are SGHTA and FQGNSA. V gave up 0 bases and J gave up 5 bases, with 5 bases separating them. The sequencing sample was made of PBMCs. V usage is TRBV7-2 and J usage is TRBJ1-5; D is undetermined. The TCR was taken from a human donor in good health (CMV status not recorded). Some clones in this sample may be carry-over from other donors' samples. Here the CDR3 DNA reads TGTGCCAGCAGCTTAGCGTCGCATCAGCCCCAGCATTTT. Protein product: CASSLASHQPQHF.